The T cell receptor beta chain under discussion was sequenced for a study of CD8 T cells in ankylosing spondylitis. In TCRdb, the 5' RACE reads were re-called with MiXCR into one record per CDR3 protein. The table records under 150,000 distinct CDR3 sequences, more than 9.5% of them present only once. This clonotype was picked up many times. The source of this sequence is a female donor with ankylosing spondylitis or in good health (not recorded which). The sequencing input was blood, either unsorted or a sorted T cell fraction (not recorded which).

The CDR3 nucleotides are TGTGCCAGCAGGATCGCCCGGGGGGATACGCAGTATTTT. Protein product: CASRIARGDTQYF. The chain is built from TRBV7-2 and TRBJ2-3, with D possibly TRBD2 on 6 matching bases. This CDR3 contains 13 residues. V dropped 6 bases and J dropped 6 bases, with 13 bases sitting between them. Germline V gene sequence: CDR1 SGHTA, CDR2 FQGNSA.